These T cell receptor beta chains were read from a single sample in a study of blood T cell repertoires in COVID-19. Generated by immunoSEQ multiplex PCR, the TCRdb table keeps only in-frame clones and is missing some. The sample records about 23,000 clones, 85% to 95% being singletons. Sequenced: peripheral blood. These receptors all stem from a woman between 45 and 60 years old with active COVID-19. The CDR3 runs from the conserved cysteine through the conserved F or W. The order of the fields is D gene, CDR3 length, V gene, CDR3 protein. The D gene is left open where the match is weak.

>TRBD1|15|TRBV10-3
CAIRAGTDNNEKLFF
>-|11|TRBV20-1
CSGRGTNEQFF
>-|12|TRBV6-5
CASKTGYNEQFF
>TRBD1|14|TRBV18
CASSRQTGLDEQYF
>-|16|TRBV10-2
CASSEWQGFGNQPQHF
>TRBD2|19|TRBV10-1
CASSVNLAGHPGDTGELFF
>-|15|TRBV6-1
CASSEAISGFYGYTF
>TRBD2|14|TRBV5-1
CASSESGSVYEQYF
>-|15|TRBV19
CASSIDRSSYNEQFF
>TRBD2|19|TRBV7-9
CASSLTLGTSGRLSYEQYF
>TRBD2|15|TRBV13
CASSPRSSGGPEQFF
>TRBD2|17|TRBV5-1
CASSSIGSGSPGETQYF
>-|11|TRBV7-8
CASSFYDEQFF
>-|12|TRBV6-5
CASRTATDTQYF
>TRBD1|16|TRBV20-1
CSASQEGAFGNQPQHF
>-|11|TRBV28
CASSSYYEQYF
>TRBD1|13|TRBV14
CASSARGRTEAFF
>TRBD1|14|TRBV4-1
CASSQGQSSYGYTF
>-|14|TRBV5-1
CASSLDGLGYEQYF
>-|17|TRBV19
CASSNRAEGYSNQPQHF
>-|14|TRBV2
CASSESKGDYGYTF
>TRBD1|17|TRBV19
CASSPRDRGRGNQPQHF
>TRBD2|17|TRBV7-2
CASSLDSSGGYFETQYF
>TRBD1|16|TRBV10-1
CASSESGQGSYNEQFF
>-|16|TRBV7-2
CASSLAARQAQETQYF
>TRBD1|14|TRBV18
CASSPGTGNGELFF
>TRBD2|16|TRBV27
CASRRLARTNTGELFF
>-|13|TRBV19
CASSTVAGAEAFF
>-|15|TRBV6-6
CASSVQGLAADTQYF
>TRBD2|15|TRBV27
CASSHGGAGADTQYF
>TRBD2|15|TRBV3-1/TRBV3-2
CASSQWGGRTIEQFF
>TRBD1|14|TRBV27
CASRIRGQDYGYTF
>-|14|TRBV5-1
CASSFRGENYGYTF
>-|15|TRBV24-1
CATSAPGSGNNEQFF
>-|13|TRBV18
CASSLSRQTEAFF
>TRBD1|13|TRBV12-3/TRBV12-4
CASSKGAGHEQFF
>-|16|TRBV7-9
CASSAPGHHSNQPQHF
>-|18|TRBV12-1
CASSLPVRTGVFNQPQHF
>-|15|TRBV6-5
CASSYSRLAYNEQFF
>-|12|TRBV28
CASGNRVETQYF
>TRBD2|13|TRBV2
CASILAGVYEQYF
>TRBD1|15|TRBV5-1
CASSLGGVNNSPLHF
>-|15|TRBV2
CASSEATGGNEKLFF
>TRBD1|13|TRBV6-5
CASTQGQGQPQHF
>-|13|TRBV21-1
CASIPYRFHEQYF
>-|13|TRBV5-1
CASSLVPGDGYTF
>-|15|TRBV3-1/TRBV3-2
CASRPRTPVNTEAFF
>TRBD2|16|TRBV28
CASSWTSGSGYNEQFF
>-|17|TRBV28
CASSLPQWVGGPETQYF
>TRBD2|15|TRBV5-1
CASSLTSGKAYEQYF
>-|15|TRBV28
CASSPRTSYNSPLHF
>-|15|TRBV5-4
CASSSGYFFTGELFF
>TRBD1|15|TRBV6-6
CASSRIQGQGSPLHF
>-|14|TRBV5-6
CASSHPSEDSPLHF
>TRBD1|12|TRBV27
CASSFGQGREFF
>-|16|TRBV7-9
CASRLPPRGFTDTQYF